This T cell receptor beta chain was profiled in a study of T cell repertoires in cytomegalovirus infection (dated by TCRdb to about 2019). Concerning the study at large: The HLA type of each donor mattered for the analysis, because public TCR beta signatures pointed to carriage of CMV infection along with the matching HLA type.

Overall study results and their limits: The ex vivo response was dominated by HLA-C-restricted CMV-specific TCR beta clonotypes, which also provided the single most frequent clonotype in two of eight donors. In both this cohort and an independent cohort of 350 or so donors, the cumulative frequency of public TCR beta family members distinguished carriers of CMV infection plus the relevant HLA type.

A word on this clonotype: The target of this receptor is not known. The input lacks base qualities; no much larger clone sits a single base away.

The CDR3 holds 16 amino acids from the cysteine to the phenylalanine. This entry keeps only the CDR3 DNA: 48 bases, framed from base 1. As encoded in the germline V gene (reference sequence), CDR1 is SEHNR while CDR2 is FQNEAQ. V is shortened by 4 bases, J by 1 base, and the region joining them spans 14 bases. The listed sequencing device is Illumina HiSeq 1500. Through fastp at Q25 and MiXCR, TCRdb rebuilt clones from the public reads, retaining in-frame beta chains. Duplicate CDR3 protein sequences are folded into a single record with the most common DNA and genes. The sample records 500,000 to 600,000 distinct CDR3 sequences, more than 15% of which are singletons. 20% to 30% of the sample rests with the top ten.

This clonotype originated in a human donor in good health (CMV status not recorded). Some clones in this sample may be carry-over from other donors' samples. The sequence is built from TRBV7-9 and TRBJ1-5; TRBD1 is perhaps the D gene, given 6 matching bases. Sequencing input: CD8+ T cells from PBMCs. In nucleotides, the sequence is TGTGCCAGCAGCTCCTCGGGACAAGGCAGCAATCAGCCCCAGCATTTT. The encoded protein is CASSSSGQGSNQPQHF.